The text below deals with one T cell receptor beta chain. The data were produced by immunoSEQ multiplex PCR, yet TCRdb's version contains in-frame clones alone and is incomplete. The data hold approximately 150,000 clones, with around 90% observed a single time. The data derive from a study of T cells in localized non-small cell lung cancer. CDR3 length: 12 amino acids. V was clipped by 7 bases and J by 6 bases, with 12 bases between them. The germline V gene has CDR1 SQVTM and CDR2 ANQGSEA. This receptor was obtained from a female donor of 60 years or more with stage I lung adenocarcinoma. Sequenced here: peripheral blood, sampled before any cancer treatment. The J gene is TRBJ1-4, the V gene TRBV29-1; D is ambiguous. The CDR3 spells CSARSADEKLFF. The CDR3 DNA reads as TGCAGCGCCCGGAGCGCGGATGAAAAACTGTTTTTT.